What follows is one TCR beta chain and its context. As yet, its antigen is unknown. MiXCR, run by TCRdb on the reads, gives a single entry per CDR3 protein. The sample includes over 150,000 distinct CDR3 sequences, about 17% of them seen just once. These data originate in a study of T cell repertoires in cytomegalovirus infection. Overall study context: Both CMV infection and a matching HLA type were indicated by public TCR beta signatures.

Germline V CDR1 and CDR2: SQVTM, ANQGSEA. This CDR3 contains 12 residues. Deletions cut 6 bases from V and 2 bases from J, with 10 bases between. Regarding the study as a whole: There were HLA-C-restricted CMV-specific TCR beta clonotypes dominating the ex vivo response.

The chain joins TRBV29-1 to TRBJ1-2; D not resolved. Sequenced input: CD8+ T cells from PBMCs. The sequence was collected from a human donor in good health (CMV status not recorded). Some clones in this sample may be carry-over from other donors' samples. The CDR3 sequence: CSVSTTNYGYTF. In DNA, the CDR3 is TGCAGCGTCTCGACGACAAACTATGGCTACACCTTC.